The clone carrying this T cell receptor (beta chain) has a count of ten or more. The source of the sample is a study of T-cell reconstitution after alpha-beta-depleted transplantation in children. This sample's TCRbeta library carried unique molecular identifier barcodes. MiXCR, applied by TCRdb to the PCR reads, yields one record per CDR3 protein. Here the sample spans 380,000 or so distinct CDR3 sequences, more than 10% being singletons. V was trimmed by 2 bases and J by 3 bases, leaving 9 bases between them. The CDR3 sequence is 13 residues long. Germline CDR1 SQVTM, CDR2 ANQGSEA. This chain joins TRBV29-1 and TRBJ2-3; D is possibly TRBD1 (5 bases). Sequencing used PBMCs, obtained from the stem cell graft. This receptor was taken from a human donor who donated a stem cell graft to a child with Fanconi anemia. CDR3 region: CSVETSGTDTQYF. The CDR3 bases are TGCAGCGTTGAAACCTCAGGGACAGATACGCAGTATTTT.